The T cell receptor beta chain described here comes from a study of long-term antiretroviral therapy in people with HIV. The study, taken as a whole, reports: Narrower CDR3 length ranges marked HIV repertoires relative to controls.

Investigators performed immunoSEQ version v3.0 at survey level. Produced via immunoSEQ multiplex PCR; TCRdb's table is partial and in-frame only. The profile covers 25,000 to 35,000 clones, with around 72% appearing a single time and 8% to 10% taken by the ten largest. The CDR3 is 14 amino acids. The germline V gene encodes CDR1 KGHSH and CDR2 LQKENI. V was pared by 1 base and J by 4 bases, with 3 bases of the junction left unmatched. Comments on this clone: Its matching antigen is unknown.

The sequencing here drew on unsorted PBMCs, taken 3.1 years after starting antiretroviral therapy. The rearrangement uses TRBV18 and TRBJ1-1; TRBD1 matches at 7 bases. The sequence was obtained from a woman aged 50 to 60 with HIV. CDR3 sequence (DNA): TGTGCCAGCTCACCACAGGGGGCGGGCACTGAAGCTTTCTTT. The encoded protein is CASSPQGAGTEAFF.